This TCR beta chain was identified in a study of T cell clones after liver transplantation. Overall study context: Liver transplant recipients had immunosuppression withdrawal attempted within 2 years. Study findings and constraints: A larger donor-reactive than third-party decline suggested partial antigen-specific deletion.

About this clone itself: The antigen is undetermined.

Assay used: immunoSEQ multiplex PCR; TCRdb lists only in-frame clones, some missing. The sample lists around 97,000 clones; about 80% were seen once. Germline V CDR1 and CDR2: SGHTA, FQGTGA. The CDR3 sequence is 16 residues long. Trimming shortened V by 0 bases and J by 0 bases, and 10 bases separated the two germline ends. This specimen was CD4+ T cells from blood, taken around 48 months after liver transplant. The genes are TRBV7-3 and TRBJ2-3; D possibly corresponds to TRBD2 (5 bases). The TCR originated in a human patient who received a liver transplant. Some T cells may arise from the graft donor. The CDR3 nucleotides read TGTGCCAGCAGCTTAACGGGGAGCGTAAGCACAGATACGCAGTATTTT. Its protein product is CASSLTGSVSTDTQYF.